This is a list of T cell receptor beta chains from one sample in a study of cytomegalovirus exposure and HLA in healthy donors. This table comes from immunoSEQ multiplex PCR, and its TCRdb copy is limited to in-frame clones, with some not included. The repertoire has roughly 150,000 clones, roughly 88% of them found once; the top ten carry over 1.5%. Sample: PBMCs. The source of these receptors is a young woman in good health and CMV-seronegative. Each CDR3 is given with its conserved first and last residue. D genes are given only for firm matches. Part of the rows lack a size; the others show once, few, many or a class for expanded clones.

j_gene: TRBJ2-7
abundance: once
v_gene: TRBV27
d_gene: TRBD1
CDR3nt: TGTGCCAGCAGTCCGGCAGGGACAGGCTCCTACGAGCAGTACTTC
CDR3aa: CASSPAGTGSYEQYF

j_gene: TRBJ1-1
abundance: -
v_gene: TRBV18
d_gene: -
CDR3nt: TGTGCCAGCTCTCTCGGGGGGGTAAACACTGAAGCTTTCTTT
CDR3aa: CASSLGGVNTEAFF

j_gene: TRBJ1-6
abundance: few
v_gene: TRBV6-4
d_gene: -
CDR3nt: TGTGCCAGCAGTGACGGGTCGAGGAGGGCGCCCCTCCACTTT
CDR3aa: CASSDGSRRAPLHF

j_gene: TRBJ1-4
abundance: -
v_gene: TRBV12-2
d_gene: -
CDR3nt: TGTGCAAGTCGCTTAGAAAGGGCGACAGGCGATAATGAAAAACTGTTTTTT
CDR3aa: CASRLERATGDNEKLFF

j_gene: TRBJ1-4
abundance: -
v_gene: TRBV2
d_gene: TRBD1
CDR3nt: TGTGCCAGCAGTGACGAGGGGGCTTTCAATGAAAAACTGTTTTTT
CDR3aa: CASSDEGAFNEKLFF

j_gene: TRBJ2-4
abundance: -
v_gene: TRBV7-2
d_gene: TRBD2
CDR3nt: TGTGCCAGCAGCTGGGGACTAGCGGGGTCAAACATTCAGTACTTC
CDR3aa: CASSWGLAGSNIQYF

j_gene: TRBJ1-2
abundance: -
v_gene: TRBV5-6
d_gene: -
CDR3nt: TGTGCCAGCAGCCCGCTGACCAGGGACTATGGCTACACCTTC
CDR3aa: CASSPLTRDYGYTF

j_gene: TRBJ2-4
abundance: -
v_gene: TRBV7-9
d_gene: TRBD1
CDR3nt: TGTGCCAGCAGCCAGGACAGGGGGCTTGGCAAAAACAGTCAGTACTTC
CDR3aa: CASSQDRGLGKNSQYF

j_gene: TRBJ1-6
abundance: -
v_gene: TRBV7-9
d_gene: -
CDR3nt: TGTGCCACAGGCACTGAGGGGGAAGACTCCTATAATTCACCCCTCCACTTT
CDR3aa: CATGTEGEDSYNSPLHF

j_gene: TRBJ2-3
abundance: -
v_gene: TRBV4-2
d_gene: -
CDR3nt: TGTGCCAGCAGCCAAGATGGGCTAGCAAAAGATACGCAGTATTTT
CDR3aa: CASSQDGLAKDTQYF

j_gene: TRBJ2-2
abundance: -
v_gene: TRBV6-5
d_gene: TRBD1
CDR3nt: TGTGCCAGCAGCATTACCGGGACAGTTTCCAAGCTGTTTTTT
CDR3aa: CASSITGTVSKLFF

j_gene: TRBJ1-5
abundance: few
v_gene: TRBV19
d_gene: TRBD1
CDR3nt: TGTGCCATTGGGACAGGGGCGATCAATCAGCCCCAGCATTTT
CDR3aa: CAIGTGAINQPQHF

j_gene: TRBJ1-4
abundance: -
v_gene: TRBV14
d_gene: TRBD1
CDR3nt: TGTGCCAGCAGCTCACAGGGGCTCCCCCATGAAAAACTGTTTTTT
CDR3aa: CASSSQGLPHEKLFF

j_gene: TRBJ2-1
abundance: -
v_gene: TRBV27
d_gene: -
CDR3nt: TGTGCCACCCAAGGGGGGGGTTACAATGAGCAGTTCTTC
CDR3aa: CATQGGGYNEQFF

j_gene: TRBJ1-6
abundance: few
v_gene: TRBV2
d_gene: -
CDR3nt: TGTGCCAGCAGTGCCTCCCAGGTGATGTCTTCACCCCTCCACTTT
CDR3aa: CASSASQVMSSPLHF

j_gene: TRBJ1-5
abundance: few
v_gene: TRBV6-5
d_gene: -
CDR3nt: TGTGCCAGCAGTTACATCCAGAATGGGCCCCAGCATTTT
CDR3aa: CASSYIQNGPQHF

j_gene: TRBJ2-6
abundance: -
v_gene: TRBV5-6
d_gene: -
CDR3nt: TGTGCCAGCAGCTTGTCGCGCCGATCTGGGGCCAACGTCCTGACTTTC
CDR3aa: CASSLSRRSGANVLTF

j_gene: TRBJ1-1
abundance: -
v_gene: TRBV18
d_gene: TRBD1
CDR3nt: TGTGCCAGCTCACAGGGGTTGACAGGGGACGGGAGAGCTTTCTTT
CDR3aa: CASSQGLTGDGRAFF

j_gene: TRBJ2-1
abundance: -
v_gene: TRBV6-1
d_gene: TRBD1
CDR3nt: TGTGCCAGCAGTGAACTGACAGGGTCAAACAATGAGCAGTTCTTC
CDR3aa: CASSELTGSNNEQFF

j_gene: TRBJ2-7
abundance: -
v_gene: TRBV21-1
d_gene: -
CDR3nt: TGTGCCCAGCACTCCCGGGACAGGAATTACGAGCAGTACTTC
CDR3aa: CAQHSRDRNYEQYF

j_gene: TRBJ2-2
abundance: -
v_gene: TRBV7-6
d_gene: TRBD1
CDR3nt: TGTGCCAGCAGCTTACCCGGGACAGGGGTAACGGGCGGGGAGCTGTTTTTT
CDR3aa: CASSLPGTGVTGGELFF

j_gene: TRBJ2-7
abundance: -
v_gene: TRBV5-1
d_gene: TRBD1
CDR3nt: TGCGCCAGCAGCTCGGGACAGACCACCGAGCAGTACTTC
CDR3aa: CASSSGQTTEQYF

j_gene: TRBJ2-5
abundance: -
v_gene: TRBV10-3
d_gene: TRBD2
CDR3nt: TGTGCCATCAGCCCAACTAGCGGGGGCCAAGGGACCCAGTACTTC
CDR3aa: CAISPTSGGQGTQYF

j_gene: TRBJ1-1
abundance: -
v_gene: TRBV5-5
d_gene: TRBD1
CDR3nt: TGTGCCAGCAGCTTGGCGGGACAGTCAAACACTGAAGCTTTCTTT
CDR3aa: CASSLAGQSNTEAFF

j_gene: TRBJ1-2
abundance: -
v_gene: TRBV9
d_gene: -
CDR3nt: TGTGCCAGCAGCGTAGAGGTAGGACTCTATGGCTACACCTTC
CDR3aa: CASSVEVGLYGYTF

j_gene: TRBJ1-5
abundance: -
v_gene: TRBV2
d_gene: -
CDR3nt: TGTGCCAGCAGTCGACTTCGGGGGCAGCCCCAGCATTTT
CDR3aa: CASSRLRGQPQHF

j_gene: TRBJ2-1
abundance: -
v_gene: TRBV7-8
d_gene: TRBD2
CDR3nt: TGTGCCAGCAGCTTCGGGACTAGCGGGGGGGTGTATGAGCAGTTCTTC
CDR3aa: CASSFGTSGGVYEQFF

j_gene: TRBJ1-3
abundance: -
v_gene: TRBV27
d_gene: -
CDR3nt: TGTGCCAGCAGTTTATCAATATACACCTCCTCTGGAAACACCATATATTTT
CDR3aa: CASSLSIYTSSGNTIYF